This T cell receptor (beta chain) originates from a study of blood T cell repertoires in COVID-19. Study information: From the United States, Italy and Spain came samples of acute and convalescent COVID-19. Sources were T cells, B-cell-depleted T cells, or PBMCs; the material itself was cDNA or gDNA.

In the authors' methods: How many nucleated cells were present was estimated from reference gene primer amplification. Assay used: immunoSEQ multiplex PCR; TCRdb lists only in-frame clones, some missing. D and trimming were read from the DNA, whereas the V and J calls and clone size are those reported in that table. The sample records some 70,000 clones, about 84% being singletons. Sequencing input: peripheral blood. This clonotype originated in a woman between 55 and 75 years old with acute or convalescent COVID-19.

CDR3 sequence reads: CASNKGLGNQPQHF. The CDR3 region has the DNA TGTGCCAGCAATAAGGGGCTGGGCAATCAGCCCCAGCATTTT. The gene calls are TRBV2 and TRBJ1-5, with D tentatively TRBD1 (5 bases). V gave up 7 bases and J gave up 2 bases, with 12 bases separating them. Germline CDR1 reads SNHLY; CDR2 reads FYNNEI. CDR3 length: 14 amino acids.